The 3 T cell receptor beta chains below were found in one sample sequenced in a study of T cells after yellow fever vaccination. TCRdb fed the 5' RACE reads into MiXCR, producing one record per CDR3 protein. The table lists roughly 250,000 distinct CDR3 sequences, over 10% of them singletons. Sequencing was performed on CD4+ T cells sorted from PBMCs, taken 45 days after the yellow fever booster vaccination. The receptors come from a man between 25 and 39 years old who received the YFV17D yellow fever vaccine.

This clonotype was seen a few times. The chain couples TRBV7-9 to TRBJ2-3; D tentatively reads TRBD1 or TRBD2 (6 bases each). The ends were cut back, 3 bases at V and 5 bases at J, with 15 bases in the middle. CDR3 size: 15 residues. The germline gives CDR1 SEHNR, CDR2 FQNEAQ (reference sequence). CDR3 in amino acids: CASSFTGTGVDTQYF. The CDR3 region has the DNA TGTGCCAGCAGCTTTACAGGGACGGGGGTAGATACGCAGTATTTT.

The J gene is TRBJ2-3, the V gene TRBV15; D unresolved. The ends were cut back, 2 bases at V and 0 bases at J, with 12 bases in the middle. Germline CDR1 and CDR2: LNHNV and YYDKDF (reference sequence). The CDR3 is 16 residues long. CDR3 amino acids: CATSRTSLVSTDTQYF. The CDR3 DNA reads TGTGCCACCAGCAGAACCTCTTTAGTAAGCACAGATACGCAGTATTTT.

This rearrangement joins TRBV27 to TRBJ1-6; D not certain. Germline V gene data show CDR1 as MNHEY and CDR2 as SMNVEV (reference sequence). The length of the CDR3 is 15 residues. V was clipped by 3 bases and J by 10 bases, with 16 bases between them. Here the CDR3 reads CASSFNLGSTSPLHF. CDR3 DNA sequence: TGTGCCAGCAGTTTTAATCTAGGCAGTACATCACCCCTCCACTTT.